Shown below are 2 T cell receptor beta chains from a single sample sequenced in a study of blood T cell repertoires in COVID-19. Profiling relied on immunoSEQ multiplex PCR, and the TCRdb table lists in-frame clones only, not all of them. The sample yields about 260,000 clones, 75% to 95% seen once. Sequencing used peripheral blood. These receptors all stem from a person aged 18-29 years with COVID-19, enrolled during active disease.

CDR3 DNA sequence: TGTGCCAGCAGGCGGGACAGCTCTGGGGCCAACGTCCTGACTTTC. Its translation: CASRRDSSGANVLTF. This chain uses TRBV2 with TRBJ2-6; a weak D match, TRBD1 (7 bases). CDR3 length: 15 amino acids. Germline V CDR1 and CDR2: SNHLY, FYNNEI. V was trimmed by 6 bases and J by 0 bases, leaving 9 bases between them.

The chain has TRBV7-8 and TRBJ1-1, with a tentative D call TRBD1 (6 bases). Trimming stripped 7 bases from V and 5 bases from J, with 17 bases between. The CDR3 has 14 residues. Germline V lookup: CDR1 SGHVS, CDR2 FQNEAQ. The CDR3 sequence is CASKNVRGGTEAFF. The CDR3 DNA reads TGTGCCAGCAAGAATGTAAGGGGGGGGACTGAAGCTTTCTTT.